This TCR beta chain was recovered during a study of T-cell memory formation after mild COVID-19. Study-wide background: Clustering of TCRs was largely donor specific. Study-level findings and limits: Clones that shrank (day 15 to 85) were balanced CD4/CD8, whereas later expanders leaned CD4+. Among clones peaking at day 37 in the second wave, SARS-CoV-2 specificity remained unconfirmed. For contracting clones, CD4+ ones sat mainly in CM and EM, CD8+ in EMRA.

The CDR3 is 16 residues long. Between the trimmed V and J ends, which lost 5 bases and 4 bases, there was a span of 20 bases. Looked up from germline, CDR1 is SGHVS and CDR2 is FNYEAQ. TCRdb re-called the 5' RACE reads with MiXCR, one entry per CDR3 protein. Counted here are 140,000 to 150,000 distinct CDR3 sequences, approximately 26% occurring once; the ten biggest clones make up roughly a quarter. This clonotype occurred once. Its antigen is not known. Sequencing used PBMCs or a T cell subset sorted from them (not recorded which). This TCR came from an adult woman who had mild COVID-19 (a few samples of this study predate the infection). Cell type and time point are not known. The chain recombines TRBV7-6 with TRBJ1-1; D remains unclear. The CDR3 region has the DNA TGTGCCAGCAGCCTCCCCGATGGGGTCGCGGGCACTGAAGCTTTCTTT. Amino acid sequence: CASSLPDGVAGTEAFF.